The clone carrying this T cell receptor beta chain was detected a few times. The whole isolated RNA underwent reverse transcription, so sequencing captured expressed TCRB transcripts. Some clones are missing from TCRdb's copy, which holds only in-frame ones; the method was immunoSEQ multiplex PCR. This sample has about 230,000 clones; over 8.5% occur once, and the top ten carry about 0.03%. CDR3 size: 13 residues. The germline V gene encodes CDR1 SGDLS and CDR2 YYNGEE. The germline V and J ends were trimmed by 4 bases and 9 bases, with 15 bases remaining between them. The sample comes from a study of beta chain features in type 1 diabetes. One heparinised blood draw averaging around 110 mL was given by each donor.

Input material: naive CD4+ T cells from blood. The receptor comes from a woman under 30 in good health. The V gene is TRBV9, the J gene TRBJ2-3; D remains ambiguous. The CDR3 region is CASSPRWSGTQYF. CDR3 nucleotide sequence: TGTGCCAGCAGCCCCCGATGGAGTGGGACGCAGTATTTT.